The clone carrying this T cell receptor beta chain was detected only a few times. Its antigen is unidentified. The sample is drawn from a study of T-cell reconstitution after alpha-beta-depleted transplantation in children. Overall study findings and caveats: Several hundred expanded graft clones reportedly gave rise to the alpha-beta T cells present about two months after transplant. The high TCRbeta diversity at day 60 in some patients came from surviving recipient T cells and thymic progenitors.

Germline V gene lookup returns CDR1 SGHKS and CDR2 YYEKEE (reference sequence). V shed 0 bases, J shed 0 bases, and the junction held 4 bases outside the gene matches. The CDR3 sequence is 17 residues long. Unique molecular identifiers were built into the TCRbeta library. Each CDR3 protein gets one entry after TCRdb re-called the PCR reads with MiXCR. The sample includes 500,000 to 600,000 distinct CDR3 sequences, approximately 30% seen only once; the top ten take about 35%. This receptor was identified in a boy under two years old with Wiskott-Aldrich syndrome, due to receive a stem cell transplant. The source was PBMCs, collected before TCRalphabeta/CD19-depleted stem cell transplant. The J gene is TRBJ2-4, the V gene TRBV5-5, with 9 bases fitting TRBD2. DNA for the CDR3: TGTGCCAGCAGCTTGGGGCTAGCGGGACGAGCCAAAAACATTCAGTACTTC. Protein: CASSLGLAGRAKNIQYF.